A selection of T cell receptor beta chains follows, all from one sample in a study of cytomegalovirus exposure and HLA in healthy donors. The assay was immunoSEQ multiplex PCR, and TCRdb's table has in-frame clones only and misses some. Of about 170,000 clones in the sample, under 90% are singletons; the top ten hold around 1.5%. Sequenced material: PBMCs. These TCRs come from a male donor in good health and CMV-seronegative. Both conserved end residues are part of each CDR3. Fields, in order: D gene, CDR3 length, J gene, V gene, clone size, CDR3 DNA, CDR3 protein. D genes are given only for firm matches. Clone size is shown for a subset of rows, as once, few, many or a class of expanded clone.

d_call: .; cdr3_length: 13; j_call: TRBJ1-1; v_call: TRBV6-5; clone_size: few; cdr3_nt: TGTGCCAGCAGTCCCGGGGGATACTCTGAAGCTTTCTTT; cdr3_aa: CASSPGGYSEAFF
d_call: .; cdr3_length: 15; j_call: TRBJ1-4; v_call: TRBV18; clone_size: few; cdr3_nt: TGTGCCAGCTCACCAAGGGGGGGCGGCGGTGAAAAACTGTTTTTT; cdr3_aa: CASSPRGGGGEKLFF
d_call: TRBD2; cdr3_length: 17; j_call: TRBJ2-7; v_call: TRBV19; clone_size: .; cdr3_nt: TGTGCCAGTAGCCGTCCACCCACTAGCGGGAGTTCACACGAGCAGTACTTC; cdr3_aa: CASSRPPTSGSSHEQYF
d_call: TRBD2; cdr3_length: 15; j_call: TRBJ2-1; v_call: TRBV28; clone_size: .; cdr3_nt: TGTGCCAGCAGTTCCGCGGGAGGGCTTAACAATGAGCAGTTCTTC; cdr3_aa: CASSSAGGLNNEQFF
d_call: .; cdr3_length: 14; j_call: TRBJ1-5; v_call: TRBV2; clone_size: once; cdr3_nt: TGTGCCAGCAGGCTGACAGAGAGCAATCAGCCCCAGCATTTT; cdr3_aa: CASRLTESNQPQHF
d_call: TRBD1; cdr3_length: 14; j_call: TRBJ2-7; v_call: TRBV28; clone_size: .; cdr3_nt: TGTGCCAGCGGACAGGGGTGGTCCGGATTCGAGCAGTACTTC; cdr3_aa: CASGQGWSGFEQYF
d_call: .; cdr3_length: 13; j_call: TRBJ1-2; v_call: TRBV11-2; clone_size: once; cdr3_nt: TGTGCCAGCAGCTTAGGGACGGGGGATGGCTACACCTTC; cdr3_aa: CASSLGTGDGYTF
d_call: TRBD1; cdr3_length: 15; j_call: TRBJ1-4; v_call: TRBV5-1; clone_size: once; cdr3_nt: TGCGCCAGCAGCTTATCGGGACAGGGGAATGAAAAACTGTTTTTT; cdr3_aa: CASSLSGQGNEKLFF
d_call: .; cdr3_length: 17; j_call: TRBJ1-1; v_call: TRBV4-3; clone_size: .; cdr3_nt: TGCGCCAGCAGCCAGGAGCAATATCTCAGATTCAACACTGAAGCTTTCTTT; cdr3_aa: CASSQEQYLRFNTEAFF
d_call: .; cdr3_length: 12; j_call: TRBJ1-1; v_call: TRBV11-1; clone_size: .; cdr3_nt: TGTGCCAGCAGCTTCAGACAGCCCGAAGCTTTCTTT; cdr3_aa: CASSFRQPEAFF
d_call: .; cdr3_length: 17; j_call: TRBJ2-3; v_call: TRBV5-3; clone_size: .; cdr3_nt: TGTGCCAGAAGCTTGAGGTCCGGGACACACGCCACAGATACGCAGTATTTT; cdr3_aa: CARSLRSGTHATDTQYF
d_call: .; cdr3_length: 13; j_call: TRBJ2-5; v_call: TRBV5-5; clone_size: once; cdr3_nt: TGTGCCAGCAGCGGGACATTGCGAGAGACCCAGTACTTC; cdr3_aa: CASSGTLRETQYF
d_call: TRBD1; cdr3_length: 13; j_call: TRBJ1-1; v_call: TRBV28; clone_size: .; cdr3_nt: TGTGCCAGCAGTGCGCCCAGGAGGGGGCAGGCTTTCTTT; cdr3_aa: CASSAPRRGQAFF
d_call: TRBD2; cdr3_length: 16; j_call: TRBJ2-1; v_call: TRBV4-3; clone_size: .; cdr3_nt: TGCGCCAGCAGCCAAGATCCGGCAGCGGGAGGGTATGAGCAGTTCTTC; cdr3_aa: CASSQDPAAGGYEQFF
d_call: .; cdr3_length: 16; j_call: TRBJ1-1; v_call: TRBV27; clone_size: .; cdr3_nt: TGTGCCAGCAGTTTAGACAGGTTCAACATGAACACTGAAGCTTTCTTT; cdr3_aa: CASSLDRFNMNTEAFF
d_call: .; cdr3_length: 15; j_call: TRBJ2-7; v_call: TRBV5-5; clone_size: .; cdr3_nt: TGTGCCAGCAGCTTGGTGGCGGACTCCTCCTACGAGCAGTACTTC; cdr3_aa: CASSLVADSSYEQYF